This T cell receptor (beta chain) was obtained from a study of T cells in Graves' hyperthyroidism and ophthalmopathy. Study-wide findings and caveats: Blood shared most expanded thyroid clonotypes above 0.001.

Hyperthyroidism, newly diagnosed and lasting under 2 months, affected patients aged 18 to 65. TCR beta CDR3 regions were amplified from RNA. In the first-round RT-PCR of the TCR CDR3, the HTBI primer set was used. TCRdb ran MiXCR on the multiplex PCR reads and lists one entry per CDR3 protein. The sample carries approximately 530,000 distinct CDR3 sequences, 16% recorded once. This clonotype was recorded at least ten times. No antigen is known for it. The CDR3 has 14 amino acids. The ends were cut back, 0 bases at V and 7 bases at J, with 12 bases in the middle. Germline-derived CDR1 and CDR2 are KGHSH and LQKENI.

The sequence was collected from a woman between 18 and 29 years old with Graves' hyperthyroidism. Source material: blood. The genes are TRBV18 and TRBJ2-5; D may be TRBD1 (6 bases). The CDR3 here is CASSPPTQGRTQYF. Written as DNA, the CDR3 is TGTGCCAGCTCACCACCGACACAGGGCCGGACCCAGTACTTC.